Below are 30 T cell receptor beta chains sequenced from a single sample in a study of T cell repertoires in cytomegalovirus infection (dated by TCRdb to about 2019). The treatment or condition label, read with the paper, signifies: in vitro stimulation with specific CMV peptide epitopes to enrich CMV-specific T cells. For these TCRs, the target antigens are not known. Data came from an Illumina HiSeq 1500. TCRdb passed the public sequencing reads through fastp at Q25 and MiXCR, retaining productive beta sequences. Duplicate CDR3 protein sequences are folded into a single record with the most common DNA and genes. In this sample the table shows fewer than 1,000,000 distinct CDR3 sequences, around 29% of which occur a single time. About an eighth of the sample belongs to the ten largest clones. The sample consisted of cultured CD8+ T cells from PBMCs, taken from culture after CMV antigen stimulation. All receptors come from a human donor in good health (CMV status not recorded). Some clones in this sample may be carry-over from other donors' samples.

The V gene is TRBV3-1, the J gene TRBJ2-1; 11 nucleotides line up with TRBD2. Germline assignment: CDR1 LGHDT and CDR2 YNNKEL (reference sequence). The CDR3 spans 17 residues. V shed 3 bases and J 9 bases; nucleotides not matched to a gene: 13. The CDR3 region is CASSHLSGGAARPEQFF. CDR3 nucleotides: TGTGCCAGCAGCCACCTTAGCGGGGGGGCCGCCCGCCCTGAGCAGTTCTTC.

On this clonotype: Just one base apart from a much larger clone, this may be a read error. The gene calls are TRBV7-6 and TRBJ2-5, with a tentative D call TRBD1 (5 bases). Germline CDR1 is SGHVS and CDR2 is FNYEAQ. The CDR3 runs 15 residues. CDR3 region: CANSLRLGPQETQYF. CDR3 DNA sequence: TGTGCCAACAGCTTAAGGCTGGGGCCGCAAGAGACCCAGTACTTC.

This clonotype was detected only a few times. The chain carries TRBV19 and TRBJ1-1, with D possibly matching TRBD1 (5 bases). Germline V gives CDR1 LNHDA, CDR2 SQIVND (reference sequence). The CDR3 runs to 14 residues. V was cut by 7 bases and J by 0 bases, with 12 bases left in between. The CDR3 nucleotides are TGTGCCAGTAATTTCGGGACGGTGAACACTGAAGCTTTCTTT. Residues: CASNFGTVNTEAFF.

On this clonotype: At one end the junction does not follow the germline gene, possibly because of a read error. The CDR3 loop is CSARDLYRQLYDELFF. In DNA form, the CDR3 reads TGCAGTGCTAGAGATCTTTACCGACAGCTTTACGATGAGCTGTTCTTC. The V and J genes are TRBV20-1 and TRBJ2-1, with D tentatively TRBD1 (5 bases). The CDR3 extends over 16 amino acids. The germline V gene has CDR1 DFQATT and CDR2 SNEGSKA (reference sequence).

In this sample, this clonotype turned up a few times. This chain joins TRBV27 and TRBJ2-4; 7 bases fit TRBD2. V shed 3 bases, J shed 7 bases, and the junction held 6 bases outside the gene matches. Germline V CDR1 and CDR2: MNHEY, SMNVEV (reference sequence). There are 14 residues in the CDR3. The CDR3 nucleotides are TGTGCCAGCAGTTTGGGCGGGGAGGGGAACATTCAGTACTTC. Its translation: CASSLGGEGNIQYF.

This clonotype has a count of ten or more. This chain connects TRBV6-5 to TRBJ1-6; 7 nucleotides line up with TRBD1. The J segment lost 9 bases and the V segment lost 0 bases, leaving 8 bases of the junction unmatched. CDR1 and CDR2 (germline): MNHEY, SVGAGI. The CDR3 is 16 residues long. For the CDR3, the DNA is TGTGCCAGCAGTTACTCGGGGCCAGGGGGGACTTCACCCCTCCACTTT. It is translated as CASSYSGPGGTSPLHF.

At least ten counts were recorded for this clonotype. This rearrangement joins TRBV7-6 to TRBJ2-3; D call uncertain. The germline V gene encodes CDR1 SGHVS and CDR2 FNYEAQ. Trimming shortened V by 7 bases and J by 0 bases, and 14 bases separated the two germline ends. This CDR3 has 15 amino acids. The chain's CDR3 is CASTPQSLSTDTQYF. In nucleotides, the CDR3 is TGTGCCAGCACCCCCCAGAGCCTTAGCACAGATACGCAGTATTTT.

J is TRBJ1-1 and V is TRBV4-1; TRBD1 might be the D (5 bases). The CDR3 loop spans 14 amino acids. Germline assignment: CDR1 MGHRA and CDR2 YSYEKL. The V gene lost 4 bases and the J gene lost 3 bases, with 12 bases spanning the gap. The DNA for the CDR3 is TGCGCCAGCAGCCGGGGGGTGGGCTACACTGAAGCTTTCTTT. Amino acid sequence: CASSRGVGYTEAFF.

The J gene is TRBJ1-1, the V gene TRBV27, with 8 bases fitting TRBD1. This CDR3 is 14 amino acids long. Per the germline V gene, CDR1 is MNHEY and CDR2 is SMNVEV (reference sequence). V shed 1 base, J shed 5 bases, and the junction held 3 bases outside the gene matches. Here the CDR3 reads CASSLLQGVTEAFF. The DNA for the CDR3 is TGTGCCAGCAGTTTATTACAGGGGGTAACTGAAGCTTTCTTT.

J is TRBJ2-1 and V is TRBV9; 8 bases line up with TRBD1. This CDR3 comprises 15 residues. The germline CDR1 and CDR2 sequences are SGDLS and YYNGEE. The trim removed 4 bases at V and 2 bases at J, leaving 5 bases unmatched. CDR3: CASSFRTGTYNEQFF. The CDR3 DNA reads as TGTGCCAGCAGCTTCCGGACAGGGACCTACAATGAGCAGTTCTTC. The variable domain in full, with the rest retrieved from reference TRBV9 and TRBJ2-1, is DSGVTQTPKHLITATGQRVTLRCSPRSGDLSVYWYQQSLDQGLQFLIQYYNGEERAKGNILERFSAQQFPDLHSELNLSSLELGDSALYFCASSFRTGTYNEQFFGPGTRLTVL.

This clonotype was observed a handful of times. The J gene is TRBJ2-7, the V gene TRBV28, with 9 positions matching TRBD1. There are 15 residues in the CDR3. The germline CDR1 and CDR2 sequences are MDHEN and SYDVKM. Trimming cost V 8 bases and J 4 bases; bases outside gene matches: 12. The CDR3 DNA follows: TGTGCCAGCGGACACGACGGGACAGGGCCTTACGAGCAGTACGTC. It is translated as CASGHDGTGPYEQYV.

This chain links TRBV2 with TRBJ2-5, with D uncertain. CDR1 and CDR2 from the germline V gene are SNHLY and FYNNEI. V lost 0 bases and J lost 2, with 10 bases in between. The CDR3 covers 15 residues. The CDR3 DNA reads TGTGCCAGCAGTGAAGCGCTAAGCGCTCAAGAGACCCAGTACTTC. This sequence encodes CASSEALSAQETQYF.

At least ten counts were recorded for this clonotype. The V gene is TRBV7-8, the J gene TRBJ2-7; 8 bases agree with TRBD1. Per the germline V gene, CDR1 is SGHVS and CDR2 is FQNEAQ. The CDR3 totals 17 residues. The junction had 9 bases not matched to a gene; V was cut back by 2 bases and J by 0 bases. The CDR3 loop reads CASSLLGQGLGSYEQYV. The CDR3 DNA sequence: TGTGCCAGCAGCTTATTAGGACAGGGATTAGGCTCCTACGAGCAGTACGTC.

This clonotype has more than one count but fewer than ten. This rearrangement joins TRBV7-6 to TRBJ2-6; maybe TRBD1 (6 bases). Germline V gene lookup returns CDR1 SGHVS and CDR2 FNYEAQ. The CDR3 sequence is 19 residues long. Trimming removed 0 bases at V and 0 bases at J, with 15 bases between. This chain's CDR3 is CASSLAARGVPSGANVLTF. CDR3 DNA: TGTGCCAGCAGCTTAGCGGCCAGGGGAGTTCCCTCTGGGGCCAACGTCCTGACTTTC.

The chain links TRBV7-9 to TRBJ2-3; 7 bases agree with TRBD2. There are 15 residues in the CDR3. Unmatched junction bases numbered 12, after V lost 10 bases and J lost 2 bases. The germline V gene has CDR1 SEHNR and CDR2 FQNEAQ (reference sequence). The CDR3 DNA sequence: TGTGCCACCCCAAAAAGCGGGGACCACACAGATACGCAGTATTTT. Translation: CATPKSGDHTDTQYF.

The chain carries TRBV7-6 and TRBJ2-3; 10 bases map to TRBD1. The CDR3 extends over 15 amino acids. Trimming at V came to 1 base and at J to 5 bases, leaving 3 bases not matched to a gene. Germline assignment: CDR1 SGHVS and CDR2 FNYEAQ. DNA for the CDR3: TGTGCCAGCAGCTTAGGAGGGACAGGGGAAGATACGCAGTATTTT. It translates to CASSLGGTGEDTQYF.

The chain employs TRBV4-1 and TRBJ1-2, with 9 bases that match TRBD1. Germline CDR1 reads MGHRA; CDR2 reads YSYEKL. J lost 6 bases, V lost 2 bases, and 4 bases had no gene match. The CDR3 consists of 14 residues. This chain's CDR3 is CASSQRWTGDGYTF. For the CDR3, the DNA is TGCGCCAGCAGCCAACGATGGACAGGGGATGGCTACACCTTC.

This clonotype occurred a few times. The CDR3 protein is CASSQGGMQFF. As DNA, the CDR3 is TGCGCCAGCAGCCAAGGGGGGATGCAGTTCTTC. The chain carries TRBV4-1 and TRBJ2-1; D may correspond to TRBD1 or TRBD2 (5 bases each). Germline loops: CDR1 MGHRA, CDR2 YSYEKL. Trimming left V 1 base short and J 12 bases short, with 7 bases between. The CDR3 is 11 amino acids.

The V gene is TRBV19, the J gene TRBJ1-1; D remains ambiguous. Trimming cost V 1 base and J 5 bases, with 11 bases left between them. The CDR3 is 14 amino acids. Germline CDR1 and CDR2: LNHDA and SQIVND (reference sequence). The CDR3 DNA reads as TGTGCCAGTAGTATAGCCAGATGGGTTACTGAAGCTTTCTTT. It translates to CASSIARWVTEAFF.

The chain uses TRBV27 and TRBJ1-1; possible D gene TRBD1, 6 bases. V lost 6 bases to trimming and J lost 6 bases, with 14 bases between them. Germline V gene lookup returns CDR1 MNHEY and CDR2 SMNVEV (reference sequence). The CDR3 covers 13 residues. CDR3 bases: TGTGCCAGCAGCCGGACAGAAGGTTCTGAAGCTTTCTTT. Translated: CASSRTEGSEAFF.

This sequence joins TRBV5-6 and TRBJ2-1, with D hard to call. Germline CDR1 reads SGHDT; CDR2 reads YYEEEE. The V and J ends lost 5 bases and 6 bases respectively, with 9 bases between them. This CDR3 is 12 amino acids long. The CDR3 DNA reads TGTGCCAGCAGGACCCTCACCAATGAGCAGTTCTTC. It translates to CASRTLTNEQFF. The full variable domain, completed using reference TRBV5-6 and TRBJ2-1, is DAGVTQSPTHLIKTRGQQVTLRCSPKSGHDTVSWYQQALGQGPQFIFQYYEEEERQRGNFPDRFSGHQFPNYSSELNVNALLLGDSALYLCASRTLTNEQFFGPGTRLTVL.

This clonotype was counted a few times. The chain links TRBV12-3 or TRBV12-4 to TRBJ1-1; maybe TRBD1 (5 bases). The CDR3 covers 14 residues. Trimming cost V 5 bases and J 2 bases, with 12 bases left between them. This CDR3 reads CASSHPDTNTEAFF. As DNA, the CDR3 is TGTGCCAGCAGTCATCCGGACACAAACACTGAAGCTTTCTTT.

There are a few counts of this clonotype. The chain combines TRBV12-3 or TRBV12-4 with TRBJ2-5; no clear D. V lost 3 bases to trimming and J lost 5 bases, with 7 bases between them. The CDR3 spans 12 residues. Here the CDR3 reads CASSLSAETQYF. The CDR3 DNA reads as TGTGCCAGCAGTTTGAGTGCCGAGACCCAGTACTTC.

A word on this clonotype: A much larger clone differs from this one at a single base, so this may be a read error. V usage is TRBV7-2 and J usage is TRBJ1-3; 10 bases are shared with TRBD1. The CDR3 has 16 residues. The V gene's germline CDR1 is SGHTA and CDR2 FQGNSA. The V and J ends lost 5 bases and 3 bases, in that order; junction bases with no gene match: 7. The CDR3 spells CASSRPTGGLGNTIYF. DNA for the CDR3: TGTGCCAGCAGCAGACCGACAGGGGGCCTTGGAAACACCATATATTTT. The full variable domain, with the rest looked up from reference TRBV7-2 and TRBJ1-3, is GAGVSQSPSNKVTEKGKDVELRCDPISGHTALYWYRQSLGQGLEFLIYFQGNSAPDKSGLPSDRFSAERTGGSVSTLTIQRTQQEDSAVYLCASSRPTGGLGNTIYFGEGSWLTVV.

This clonotype was seen more than once but under ten times. This chain connects TRBV6-1 to TRBJ1-6; the match to TRBD1 covers 9 bases. This CDR3 comprises 16 residues. Germline V gene lookup returns CDR1 MNHNS and CDR2 SASEGT. V was pared by 4 bases and J by 9 bases, with 10 bases of the junction left unmatched. The CDR3 is CASSGNTGGIGSPLHF. In DNA form, the CDR3 reads TGTGCCAGCAGTGGAAATACAGGGGGCATCGGTTCACCCCTCCACTTT.

J is TRBJ1-2 and V is TRBV6-6; a possible D gene is TRBD1 (5 bases). Trimming pared 0 bases from V and 4 bases from J, leaving 12 bases between. The CDR3 spans 15 residues. CDR1 MNHNY and CDR2 SVGAGI come from the germline V gene (reference sequence). CDR3: CASSYSVGQGYGYTF. For the CDR3, the DNA is TGTGCCAGCAGTTACTCTGTGGGGCAGGGCTATGGCTACACCTTC.

On this clonotype: One end of the junction does not line up with germline, which may come from a read error. The chain uses TRBV6-2 or TRBV6-3 and TRBJ2-6, with TRBD1 as a possible D gene (6 bases). Germline loops: CDR1 MNHEY, CDR2 SVGEGT. This CDR3 comprises 16 residues. The CDR3 DNA follows: TGTGCCAGCAGTTATGACAGGCGAACTGGGACCAACGTCCTGACTTTC. This codes for CASSYDRRTGTNVLTF.

The chain employs TRBV5-6 and TRBJ1-2; 8 positions agree with TRBD1. Germline V CDR1 and CDR2: SGHDT, YYEEEE. The trim removed 3 bases at V and 3 bases at J, leaving 4 bases unmatched. The CDR3 contains 14 residues. The CDR3 nucleotides read TGTGCCAGCAGCTACCAGGGACAGGACTATGGCTACACCTTC. The encoded protein is CASSYQGQDYGYTF.

Ten or more counts support this clonotype. The chain combines TRBV7-2 with TRBJ1-2; no clear D gene. This CDR3 region has 12 residues. The V end lost 3 bases, the J end lost 1 base, and 3 bases lay between the germline ends. The germline V gene encodes CDR1 SGHTA and CDR2 FQGNSA. The CDR3 coding sequence is TGTGCCAGCAGCTTGGTTAACTATGGCTACACCTTC. As protein: CASSLVNYGYTF. Together with reference TRBV7-2 and TRBJ1-2, the CDR3 gives the full variable domain: GAGVSQSPSNKVTEKGKDVELRCDPISGHTALYWYRQSLGQGLEFLIYFQGNSAPDKSGLPSDRFSAERTGGSVSTLTIQRTQQEDSAVYLCASSLVNYGYTFGSGTRLTVV.

The sample holds a few counts of this clonotype. The chain combines TRBV27 with TRBJ1-4, with 8 positions matching TRBD1. The junction had 2 bases not matched to a gene; V was cut back by 4 bases and J by 13 bases. The CDR3 runs 11 residues. Germline values: CDR1 MNHEY, CDR2 SMNVEV (reference sequence). CDR3 protein: CASSSGQGLFF. CDR3 coding DNA: TGTGCCAGCAGTTCTGGACAGGGACTGTTTTTT.